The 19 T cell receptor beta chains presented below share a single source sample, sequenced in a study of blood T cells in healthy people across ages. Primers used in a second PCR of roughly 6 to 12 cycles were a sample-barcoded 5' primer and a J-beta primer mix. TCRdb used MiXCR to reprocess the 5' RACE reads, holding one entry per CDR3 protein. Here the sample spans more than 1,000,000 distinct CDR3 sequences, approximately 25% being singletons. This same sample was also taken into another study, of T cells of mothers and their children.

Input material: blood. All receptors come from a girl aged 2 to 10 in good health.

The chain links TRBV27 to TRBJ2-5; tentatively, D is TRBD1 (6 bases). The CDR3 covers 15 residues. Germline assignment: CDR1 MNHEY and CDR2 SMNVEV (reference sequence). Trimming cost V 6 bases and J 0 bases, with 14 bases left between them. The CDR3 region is CASRQTGMYQETQYF. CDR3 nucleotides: TGTGCCAGCAGACAGACAGGAATGTACCAAGAGACCCAGTACTTC.

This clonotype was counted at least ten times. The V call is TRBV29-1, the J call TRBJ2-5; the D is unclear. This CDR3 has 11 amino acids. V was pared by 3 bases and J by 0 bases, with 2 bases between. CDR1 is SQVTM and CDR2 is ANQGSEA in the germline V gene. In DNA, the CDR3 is TGCAGCGTTGAGGACCAAGAGACCCAGTACTTC. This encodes CSVEDQETQYF.

This chain's CDR3 is CASSYSWRDTEAFF. The CDR3 DNA is TGTGCCAGCAGTTACTCTTGGCGAGACACTGAAGCTTTCTTT. V usage is TRBV6-2 or TRBV6-3 and J usage is TRBJ1-1; D uncertain. Trimming pared 0 bases from V and 3 bases from J, leaving 8 bases between. Germline V lookup: CDR1 MNHEY, CDR2 SVGEGT. This CDR3 has 14 amino acids.

CDR3 loop: CASSQTAPPLETQYF. In nucleotides, the CDR3 is TGTGCCAGCAGTCAGACGGCACCCCCTCTGGAGACCCAGTACTTC. The chain is built from TRBV12-3 or TRBV12-4 and TRBJ2-5; D is unresolved. With 5 bases removed from V and 5 bases from J, the gap between germline ends came to 18 bases. The CDR3 sequence is 15 residues long.

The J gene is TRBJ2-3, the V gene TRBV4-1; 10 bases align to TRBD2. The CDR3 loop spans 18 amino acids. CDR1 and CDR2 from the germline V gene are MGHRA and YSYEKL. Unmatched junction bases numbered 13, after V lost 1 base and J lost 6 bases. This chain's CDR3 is CASSQGLAGILPHDTQYF. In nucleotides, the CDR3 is TGCGCCAGCAGCCAAGGACTAGCGGGCATACTACCCCACGATACGCAGTATTTT.

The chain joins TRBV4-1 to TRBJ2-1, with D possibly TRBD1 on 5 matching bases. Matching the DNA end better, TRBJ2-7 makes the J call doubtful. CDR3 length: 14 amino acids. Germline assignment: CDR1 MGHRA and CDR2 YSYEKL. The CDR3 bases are TGCGCCAGCAGCCAAGTACTGGAAGGGGACGAGCAGTACTTC. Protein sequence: CASSQVLEGDEQYF.

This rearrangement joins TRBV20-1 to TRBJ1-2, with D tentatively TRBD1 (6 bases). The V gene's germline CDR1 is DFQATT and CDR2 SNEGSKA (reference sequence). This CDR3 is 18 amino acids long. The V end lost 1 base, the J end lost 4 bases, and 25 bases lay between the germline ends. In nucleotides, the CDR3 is TGCAGTGCTAGAGGGTTGGGGGCGCCTACTCGAAACTCCTATGGCTACACCTTC. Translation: CSARGLGAPTRNSYGYTF.

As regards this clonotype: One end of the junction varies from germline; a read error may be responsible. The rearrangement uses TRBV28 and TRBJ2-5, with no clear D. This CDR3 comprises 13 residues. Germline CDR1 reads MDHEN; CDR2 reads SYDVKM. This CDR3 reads CASTEGGQEAQYF. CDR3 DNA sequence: TGTGCCAGCACCGAAGGTGGCCAAGAGGCCCAGTACTTC.

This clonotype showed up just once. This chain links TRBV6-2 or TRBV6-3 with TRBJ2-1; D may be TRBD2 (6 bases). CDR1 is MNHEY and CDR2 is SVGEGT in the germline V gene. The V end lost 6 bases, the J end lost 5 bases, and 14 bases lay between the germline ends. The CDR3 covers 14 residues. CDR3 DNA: TGTGCCAGCAGAGATACTAGCAGGGACAATGAGCAGTTCTTC. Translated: CASRDTSRDNEQFF.

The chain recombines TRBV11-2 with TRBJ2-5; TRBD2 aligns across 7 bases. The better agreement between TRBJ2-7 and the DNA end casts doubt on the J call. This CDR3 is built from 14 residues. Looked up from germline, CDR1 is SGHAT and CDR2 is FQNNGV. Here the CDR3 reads CASSSGTTPYEQYF. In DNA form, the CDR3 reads TGTGCCAGCAGCTCCGGGACTACTCCCTACGAGCAGTACTTC.

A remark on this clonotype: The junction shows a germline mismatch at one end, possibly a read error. CDR3 residues: CASGFISPRGLKMMNTEALF. The DNA of the CDR3 is TGTGCTAGTGGTTTCATATCCCCCAGGGGACTGAAGATGATGAACACTGAAGCTCTCTTT. The V call is TRBV12-5, the J call TRBJ1-1, with D perhaps matching TRBD1 (6 bases). CDR1 is LGHNT and CDR2 is FRNRAP in the germline V gene. This CDR3 region has 20 residues.

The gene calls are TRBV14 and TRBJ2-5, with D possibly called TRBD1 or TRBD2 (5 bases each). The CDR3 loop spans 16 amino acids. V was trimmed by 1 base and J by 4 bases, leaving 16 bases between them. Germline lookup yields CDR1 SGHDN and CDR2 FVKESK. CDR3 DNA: TGTGCCAGCAGCCAAGTTGGACCTCTGGGGGTAGAGACCCAGTACTTC. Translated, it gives CASSQVGPLGVETQYF.

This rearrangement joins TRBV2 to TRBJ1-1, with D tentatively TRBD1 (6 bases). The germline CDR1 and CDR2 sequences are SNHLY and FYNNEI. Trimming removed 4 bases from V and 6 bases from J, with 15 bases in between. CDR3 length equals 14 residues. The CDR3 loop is CASSVRRGEAEAFF. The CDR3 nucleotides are TGTGCCAGCAGTGTCAGAAGGGGGGAGGCTGAAGCTTTCTTT.

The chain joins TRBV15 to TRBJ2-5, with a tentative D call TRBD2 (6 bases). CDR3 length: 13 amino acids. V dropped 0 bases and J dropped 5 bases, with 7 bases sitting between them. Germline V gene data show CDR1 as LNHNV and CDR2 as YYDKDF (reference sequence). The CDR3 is CATSRERGETQYF. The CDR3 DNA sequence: TGTGCCACCAGCAGAGAACGGGGGGAGACCCAGTACTTC.

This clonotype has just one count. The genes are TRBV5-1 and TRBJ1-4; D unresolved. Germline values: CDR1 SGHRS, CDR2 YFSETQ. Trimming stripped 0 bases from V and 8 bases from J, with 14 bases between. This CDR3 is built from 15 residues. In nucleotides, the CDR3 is TGCGCCAGCAGCTTGGCCCAGCGAGAGGAGGAAAAACTGTTTTTT. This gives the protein CASSLAQREEEKLFF.

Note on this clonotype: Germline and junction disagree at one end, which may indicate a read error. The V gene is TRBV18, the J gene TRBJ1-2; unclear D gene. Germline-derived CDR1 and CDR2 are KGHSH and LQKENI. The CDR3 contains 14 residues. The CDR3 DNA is TGTGCCAGCCCACCAAACGACCTTAACTATGGCTACACCTTC. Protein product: CASPPNDLNYGYTF.

CDR3 protein: CASSYSYRVSNYGYTF. The CDR3 nucleotides read TGTGCCAGCAGTTACTCGTACAGGGTCTCAAACTATGGCTACACCTTC. This rearrangement joins TRBV6-5 to TRBJ1-2, with TRBD1 as a possible D gene (6 bases). The CDR3 covers 16 residues. V was clipped by 0 bases and J by 2 bases, with 13 bases between them. Per germline, CDR1 MNHEY and CDR2 SVGAGI.

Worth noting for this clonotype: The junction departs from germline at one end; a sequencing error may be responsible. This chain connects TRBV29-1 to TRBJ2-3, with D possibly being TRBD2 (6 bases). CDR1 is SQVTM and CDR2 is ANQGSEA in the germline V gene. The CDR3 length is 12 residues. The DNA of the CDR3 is TGCAGCGGAGACGGGAGCACAGATGCGCAGTATTTT. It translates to CSGDGSTDAQYF.

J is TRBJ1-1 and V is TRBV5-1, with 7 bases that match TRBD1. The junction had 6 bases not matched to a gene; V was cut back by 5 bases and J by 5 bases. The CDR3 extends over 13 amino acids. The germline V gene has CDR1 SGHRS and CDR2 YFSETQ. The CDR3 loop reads CASRPEGATEAFF. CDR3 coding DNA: TGCGCCAGCAGACCTGAGGGGGCAACTGAAGCTTTCTTT.